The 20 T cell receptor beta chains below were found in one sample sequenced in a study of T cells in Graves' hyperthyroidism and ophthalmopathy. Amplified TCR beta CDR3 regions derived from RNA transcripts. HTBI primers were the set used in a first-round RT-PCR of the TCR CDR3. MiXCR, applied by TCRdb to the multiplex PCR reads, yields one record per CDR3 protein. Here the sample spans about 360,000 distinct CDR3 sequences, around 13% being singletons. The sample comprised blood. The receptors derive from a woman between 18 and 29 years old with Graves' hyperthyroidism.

The CDR3 loop reads CASSPMDYSPLHF. The DNA of the CDR3 is TGTGCCAGCTCACCGATGGACTATTCACCCCTCCACTTT. This sequence joins TRBV18 and TRBJ1-6; D not certain. CDR1 is KGHSH, CDR2 LQKENI, per germline. The CDR3 spans 13 residues. V was pared by 3 bases and J by 8 bases, with 8 bases between. The full variable domain, in which reference TRBV18 and TRBJ1-6 provide the parts outside the CDR3, is NAGVMQNPRHLVRRRGQEARLRCSPMKGHSHVYWYRQLPEEGLKFMVYLQKENIIDESGMPKERFSAEFPKEGPSILRIQQVVRGDSAAYFCASSPMDYSPLHFGNGTRLTVT.

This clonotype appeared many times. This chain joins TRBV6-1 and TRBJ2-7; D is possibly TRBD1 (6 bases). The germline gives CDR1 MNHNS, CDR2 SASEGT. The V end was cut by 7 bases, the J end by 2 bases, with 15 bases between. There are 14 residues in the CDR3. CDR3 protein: CASKSGAAAYEQYF. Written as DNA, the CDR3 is TGTGCCAGCAAGTCAGGGGCCGCCGCCTACGAGCAGTACTTC.

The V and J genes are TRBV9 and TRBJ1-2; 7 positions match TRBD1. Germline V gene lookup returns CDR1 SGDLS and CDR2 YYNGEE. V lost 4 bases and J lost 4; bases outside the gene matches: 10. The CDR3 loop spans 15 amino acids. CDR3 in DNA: TGTGCCAGCAGCTCTCAAGCAGGGGGGGCCTATGGCTACACCTTC. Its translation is CASSSQAGGAYGYTF.

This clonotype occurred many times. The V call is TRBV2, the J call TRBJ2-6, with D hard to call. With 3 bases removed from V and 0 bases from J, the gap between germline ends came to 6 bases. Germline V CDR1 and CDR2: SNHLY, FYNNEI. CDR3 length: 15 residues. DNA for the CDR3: TGTGCCAGCAGTGATTTCCCCTCTGGGGCCAACGTCCTGACTTTC. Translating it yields CASSDFPSGANVLTF.

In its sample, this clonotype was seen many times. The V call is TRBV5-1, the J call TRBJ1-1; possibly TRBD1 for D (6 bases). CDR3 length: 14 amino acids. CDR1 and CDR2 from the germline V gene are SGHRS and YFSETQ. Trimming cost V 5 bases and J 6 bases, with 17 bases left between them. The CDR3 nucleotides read TGCGCCAGCAGGGGGGCTGAACAAACTCCTGAAGCTTTCTTT. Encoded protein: CASRGAEQTPEAFF. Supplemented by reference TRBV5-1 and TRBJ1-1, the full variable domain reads KAGVTQTPRYLIKTRGQQVTLSCSPISGHRSVSWYQQTPGQGLQFLFEYFSETQRNKGNFPGRFSGRQFSNSRSEMNVSTLELGDSALYLCASRGAEQTPEAFFGQGTRLTVV.

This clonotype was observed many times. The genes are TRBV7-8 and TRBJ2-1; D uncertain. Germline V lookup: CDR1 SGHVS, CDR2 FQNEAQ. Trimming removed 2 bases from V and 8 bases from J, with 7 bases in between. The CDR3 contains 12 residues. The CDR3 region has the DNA TGTGCCAGCAGCTTACCGCGGTATGAGCAGTTCTTC. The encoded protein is CASSLPRYEQFF.

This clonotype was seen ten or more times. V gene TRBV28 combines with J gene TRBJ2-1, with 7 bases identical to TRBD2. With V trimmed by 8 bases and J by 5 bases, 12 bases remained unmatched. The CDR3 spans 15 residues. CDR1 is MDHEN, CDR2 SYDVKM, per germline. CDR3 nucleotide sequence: TGTGCCAGCCTCCGGGGGAGCGGGGCCAACAATGAGCAGTTCTTC. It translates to CASLRGSGANNEQFF.

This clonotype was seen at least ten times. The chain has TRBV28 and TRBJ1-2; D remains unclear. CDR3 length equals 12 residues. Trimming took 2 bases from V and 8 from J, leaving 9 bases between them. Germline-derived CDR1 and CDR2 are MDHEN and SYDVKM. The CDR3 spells CASSLRVGGYTF. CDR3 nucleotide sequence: TGTGCCAGCAGTTTAAGGGTCGGCGGCTACACCTTC.

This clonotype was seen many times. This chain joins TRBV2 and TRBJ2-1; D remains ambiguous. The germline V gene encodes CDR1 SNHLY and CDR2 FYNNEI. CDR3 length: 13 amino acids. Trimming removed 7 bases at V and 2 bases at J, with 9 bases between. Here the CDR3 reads CASTPTTYNEQFF. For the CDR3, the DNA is TGTGCCAGCACCCCCACTACCTACAATGAGCAGTTCTTC. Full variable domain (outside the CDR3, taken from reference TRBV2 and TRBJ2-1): EPEVTQTPSHQVTQMGQEVILRCVPISNHLYFYWYRQILGQKVEFLVSFYNNEISEKSEIFDDQFSVERPDGSNFTLKIRSTKLEDSAMYFCASTPTTYNEQFFGPGTRLTVL.

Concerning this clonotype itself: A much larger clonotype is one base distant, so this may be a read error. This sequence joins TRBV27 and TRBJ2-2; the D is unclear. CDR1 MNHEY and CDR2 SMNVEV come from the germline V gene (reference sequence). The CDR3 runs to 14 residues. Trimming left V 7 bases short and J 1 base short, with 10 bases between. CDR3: CASILTRNTGELFF. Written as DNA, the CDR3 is TGTGCCAGCATCTTGACGAGGAACACCGGGGAGCTGTTTTTT.

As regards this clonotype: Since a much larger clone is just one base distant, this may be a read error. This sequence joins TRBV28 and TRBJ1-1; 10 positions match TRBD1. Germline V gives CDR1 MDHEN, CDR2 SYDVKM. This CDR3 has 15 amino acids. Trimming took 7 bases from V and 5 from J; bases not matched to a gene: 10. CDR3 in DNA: TGTGCCAGCATCAATGACAGGGGGCTCTTGACTGAAGCTTTCTTT. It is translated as CASINDRGLLTEAFF.

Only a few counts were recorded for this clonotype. The CDR3 region is CSVRFGGQAGANVLTF. For the CDR3, the DNA is TGCAGCGTCCGATTCGGGGGGCAAGCTGGGGCCAACGTCCTGACTTTC. The chain has TRBV29-1 and TRBJ2-6; possibly TRBD2 for D (7 bases). V lost 6 bases and J lost 2, with 17 bases in between. The CDR3 runs to 16 residues. From germline, CDR1 is SQVTM and CDR2 ANQGSEA. The variable domain in full, completed from reference TRBV29-1 and TRBJ2-6, reads SAVISQKPSRDICQRGTSLTIQCQVDSQVTMMFWYRQQPGQSLTLIATANQGSEATYESGFVIDKFPISRPNLTFSTLTVSNMSPEDSSIYLCSVRFGGQAGANVLTFGAGSRLTVL.

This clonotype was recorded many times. The CDR3 nucleotides are TGTGCCAGCAGTTTTCAGGGTCCAAGAGCTGAAGCTTTCTTT. It yields the protein CASSFQGPRAEAFF. The V and J genes are TRBV12-3 or TRBV12-4 and TRBJ1-1, with D possibly TRBD1 on 5 matching bases. The length of the CDR3 is 14 residues. Between the trimmed V and J ends, which lost 3 bases and 6 bases, there was a span of 14 bases.

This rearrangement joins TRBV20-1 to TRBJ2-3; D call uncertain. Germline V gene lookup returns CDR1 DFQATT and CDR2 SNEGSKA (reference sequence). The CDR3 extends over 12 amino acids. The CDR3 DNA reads TGCAGCCTTAAGCCGGCGACAGATACGCAGTATTTT. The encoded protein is CSLKPATDTQYF.

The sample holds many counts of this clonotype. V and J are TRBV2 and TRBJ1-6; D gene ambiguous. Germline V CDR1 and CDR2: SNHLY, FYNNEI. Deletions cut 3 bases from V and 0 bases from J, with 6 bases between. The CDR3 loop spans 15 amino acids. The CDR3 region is CASSDEGSYNSPLHF. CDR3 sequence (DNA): TGTGCCAGCAGTGACGAGGGCTCCTATAATTCACCCCTCCACTTT. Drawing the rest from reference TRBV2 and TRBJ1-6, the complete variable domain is EPEVTQTPSHQVTQMGQEVILRCVPISNHLYFYWYRQILGQKVEFLVSFYNNEISEKSEIFDDQFSVERPDGSNFTLKIRSTKLEDSAMYFCASSDEGSYNSPLHFGNGTRLTVT.

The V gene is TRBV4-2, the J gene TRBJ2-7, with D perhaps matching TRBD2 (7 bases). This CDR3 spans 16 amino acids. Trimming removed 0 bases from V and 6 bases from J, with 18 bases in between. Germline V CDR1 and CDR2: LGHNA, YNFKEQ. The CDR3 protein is CASSQERKGGGGEQYF. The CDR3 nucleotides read TGTGCCAGCAGCCAAGAGAGGAAAGGGGGGGGGGGCGAGCAGTACTTC.

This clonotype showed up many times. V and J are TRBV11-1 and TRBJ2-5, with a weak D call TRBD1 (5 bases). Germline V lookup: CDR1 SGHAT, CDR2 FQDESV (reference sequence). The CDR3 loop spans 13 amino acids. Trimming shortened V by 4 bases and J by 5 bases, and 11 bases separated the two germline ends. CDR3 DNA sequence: TGTGCCAGCAGCTCAGGGTTGAGGGAGACCCAGTACTTC. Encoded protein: CASSSGLRETQYF.

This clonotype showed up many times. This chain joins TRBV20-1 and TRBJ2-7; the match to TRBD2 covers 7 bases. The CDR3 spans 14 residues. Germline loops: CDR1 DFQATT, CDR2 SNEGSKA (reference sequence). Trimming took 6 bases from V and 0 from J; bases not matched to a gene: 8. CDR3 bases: TGCAGTGCGAACCGCGGGGGTATCTCCTACGAGCAGTACTTC. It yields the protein CSANRGGISYEQYF.

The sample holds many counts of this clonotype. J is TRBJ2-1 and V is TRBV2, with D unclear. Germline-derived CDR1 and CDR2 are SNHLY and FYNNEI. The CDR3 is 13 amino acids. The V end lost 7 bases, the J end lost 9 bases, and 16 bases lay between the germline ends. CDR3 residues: CASNLGPDGEQFF. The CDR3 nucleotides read TGTGCCAGCAACCTTGGACCTGACGGTGAGCAGTTCTTC.

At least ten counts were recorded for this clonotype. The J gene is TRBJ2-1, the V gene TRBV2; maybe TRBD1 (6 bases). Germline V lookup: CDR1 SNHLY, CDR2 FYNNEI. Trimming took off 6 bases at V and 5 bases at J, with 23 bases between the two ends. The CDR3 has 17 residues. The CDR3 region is CASRSSLQGMRNNEQFF. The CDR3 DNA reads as TGTGCCAGCAGATCTTCCCTTCAGGGGATGAGGAACAATGAGCAGTTCTTC.